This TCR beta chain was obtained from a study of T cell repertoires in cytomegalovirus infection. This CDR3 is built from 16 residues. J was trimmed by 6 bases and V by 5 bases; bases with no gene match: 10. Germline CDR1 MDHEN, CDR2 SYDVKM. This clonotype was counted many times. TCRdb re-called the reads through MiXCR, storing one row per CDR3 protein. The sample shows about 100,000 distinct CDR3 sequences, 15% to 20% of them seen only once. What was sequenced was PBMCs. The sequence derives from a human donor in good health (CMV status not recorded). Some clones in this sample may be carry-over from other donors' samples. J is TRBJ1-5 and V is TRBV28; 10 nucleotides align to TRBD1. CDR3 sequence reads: CASSPSGTGAGQPQHF. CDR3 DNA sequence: TGTGCCAGCAGTCCATCAGGGACAGGGGCGGGTCAGCCCCAGCATTTT.